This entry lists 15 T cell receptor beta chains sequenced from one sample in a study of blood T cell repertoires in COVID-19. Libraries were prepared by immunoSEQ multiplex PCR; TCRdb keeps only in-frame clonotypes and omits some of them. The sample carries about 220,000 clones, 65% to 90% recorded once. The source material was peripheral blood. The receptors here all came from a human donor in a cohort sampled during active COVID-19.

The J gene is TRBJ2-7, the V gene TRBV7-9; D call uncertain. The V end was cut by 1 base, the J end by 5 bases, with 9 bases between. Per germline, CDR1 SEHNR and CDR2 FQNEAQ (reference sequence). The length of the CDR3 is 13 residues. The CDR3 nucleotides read TGTGCCAGCAGCTTAGGAAGAGGCAACGAGCAGTACTTC. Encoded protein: CASSLGRGNEQYF.

CDR3 in amino acids: CASSRQGIQETQYF. CDR3 bases: TGTGCCAGCAGCAGACAGGGAATCCAAGAGACCCAGTACTTC. The chain recombines TRBV5-6 with TRBJ2-5, with 7 bases aligning to TRBD1. The CDR3 sequence is 14 residues long. Germline assignment: CDR1 SGHDT and CDR2 YYEEEE. Trimming at V came to 4 bases and at J to 1 base, leaving 4 bases not matched to a gene.

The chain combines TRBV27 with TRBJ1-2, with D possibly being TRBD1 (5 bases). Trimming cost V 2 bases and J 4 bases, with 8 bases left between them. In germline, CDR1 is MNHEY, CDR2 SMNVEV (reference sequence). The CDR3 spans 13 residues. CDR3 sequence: CASSLKGFYGYTF. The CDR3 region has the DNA TGTGCCAGCAGTTTAAAGGGGTTCTATGGCTACACCTTC.

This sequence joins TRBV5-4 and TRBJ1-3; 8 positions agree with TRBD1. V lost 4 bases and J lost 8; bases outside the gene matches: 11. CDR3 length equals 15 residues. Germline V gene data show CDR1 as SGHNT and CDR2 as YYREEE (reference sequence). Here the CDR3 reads CASSTGQGIRDTIYF. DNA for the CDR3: TGTGCCAGCAGCACCGGACAGGGTATTCGGGACACCATATATTTT.

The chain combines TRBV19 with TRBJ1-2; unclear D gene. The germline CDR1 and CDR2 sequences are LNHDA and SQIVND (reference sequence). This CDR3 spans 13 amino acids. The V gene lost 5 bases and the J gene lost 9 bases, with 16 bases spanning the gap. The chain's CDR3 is CASSYPPRESYTF. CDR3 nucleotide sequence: TGTGCCAGTAGTTATCCGCCCCGGGAGAGCTACACCTTC. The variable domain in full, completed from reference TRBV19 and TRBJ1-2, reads DGGITQSPKYLFRKEGQNVTLSCEQNLNHDAMYWYRQDPGQGLRLIYYSQIVNDFQKGDIAEGYSVSREKKESFPLTVTSAQKNPTAFYLCASSYPPRESYTFGSGTRLTVV.

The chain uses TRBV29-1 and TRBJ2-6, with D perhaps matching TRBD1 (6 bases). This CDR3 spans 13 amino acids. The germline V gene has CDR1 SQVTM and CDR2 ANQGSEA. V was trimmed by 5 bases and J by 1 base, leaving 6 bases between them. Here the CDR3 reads CSVTGSGANVLTF. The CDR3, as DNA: TGCAGCGTTACAGGGTCTGGGGCCAACGTCCTGACTTTC.

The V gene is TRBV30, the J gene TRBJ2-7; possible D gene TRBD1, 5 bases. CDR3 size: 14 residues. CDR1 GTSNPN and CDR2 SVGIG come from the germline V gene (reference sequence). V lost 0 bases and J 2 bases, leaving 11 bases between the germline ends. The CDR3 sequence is CAWSVKGAPYEQYF. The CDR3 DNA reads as TGTGCCTGGAGTGTTAAAGGGGCTCCCTACGAGCAGTACTTC.

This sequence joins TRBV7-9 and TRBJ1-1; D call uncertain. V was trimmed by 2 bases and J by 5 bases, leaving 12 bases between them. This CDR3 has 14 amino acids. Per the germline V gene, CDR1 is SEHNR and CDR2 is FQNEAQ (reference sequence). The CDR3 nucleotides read TGTGCCAGCAGCTTATCCCTGCTGGAGACTGAAGCTTTCTTT. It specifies CASSLSLLETEAFF.

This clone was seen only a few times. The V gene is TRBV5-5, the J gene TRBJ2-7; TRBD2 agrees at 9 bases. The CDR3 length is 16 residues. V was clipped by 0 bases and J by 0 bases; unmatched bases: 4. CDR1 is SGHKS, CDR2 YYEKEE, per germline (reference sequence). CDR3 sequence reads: CASSLGLAAFSYEQYF. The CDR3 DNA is TGTGCCAGCAGCTTGGGACTAGCGGCCTTCTCCTACGAGCAGTACTTC.

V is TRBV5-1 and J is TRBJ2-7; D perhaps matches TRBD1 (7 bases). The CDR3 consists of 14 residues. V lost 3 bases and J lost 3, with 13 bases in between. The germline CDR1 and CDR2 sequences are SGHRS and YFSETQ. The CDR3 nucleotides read TGCGCCAGCAGCTCGCAGGGGGGAAACTACGAGCAGTACTTC. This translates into CASSSQGGNYEQYF.

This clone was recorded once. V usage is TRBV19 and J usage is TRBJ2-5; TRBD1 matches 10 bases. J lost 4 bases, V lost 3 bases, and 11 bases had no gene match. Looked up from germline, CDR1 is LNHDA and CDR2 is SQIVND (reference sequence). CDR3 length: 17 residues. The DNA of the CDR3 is TGTGCCAGTAGTATCCGACCCGGGACAGGGGTGTCAGAGACCCAGTACTTC. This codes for CASSIRPGTGVSETQYF. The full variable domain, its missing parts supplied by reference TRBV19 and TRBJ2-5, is DGGITQSPKYLFRKEGQNVTLSCEQNLNHDAMYWYRQDPGQGLRLIYYSQIVNDFQKGDIAEGYSVSREKKESFPLTVTSAQKNPTAFYLCASSIRPGTGVSETQYFGPGTRLLVL.

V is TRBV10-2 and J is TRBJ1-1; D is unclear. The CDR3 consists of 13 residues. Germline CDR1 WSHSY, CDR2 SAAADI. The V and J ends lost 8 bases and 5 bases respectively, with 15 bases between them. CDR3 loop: CASRLGDRTEAFF. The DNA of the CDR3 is TGCGCCAGCCGCCTGGGCGATCGAACTGAAGCTTTCTTT.

The CDR3 reads CASTIAGATDTQYF. CDR3 sequence (DNA): TGTGCCAGCACTATAGCGGGAGCAACAGATACGCAGTATTTT. The chain is built from TRBV28 and TRBJ2-3, with 9 bases aligning to TRBD2. The CDR3 has 14 residues. After removal of 7 bases from V and 3 bases from J, the junction contained 5 bases not matched to a gene. Germline CDR1 is MDHEN and CDR2 is SYDVKM.

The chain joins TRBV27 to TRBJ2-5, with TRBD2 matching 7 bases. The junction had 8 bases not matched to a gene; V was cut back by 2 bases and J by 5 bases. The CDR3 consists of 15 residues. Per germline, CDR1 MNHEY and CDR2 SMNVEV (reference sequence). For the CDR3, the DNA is TGTGCCAGCAGTTTAGAAGCGGGGCGTTGGGAGACCCAGTACTTC. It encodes CASSLEAGRWETQYF.

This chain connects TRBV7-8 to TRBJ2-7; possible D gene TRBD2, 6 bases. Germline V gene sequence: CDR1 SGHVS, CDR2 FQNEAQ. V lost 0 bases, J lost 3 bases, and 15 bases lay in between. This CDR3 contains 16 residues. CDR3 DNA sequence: TGTGCCAGCAGCTTAGCGAGGAGGGCAGCCGGCTACGAGCAGTACTTC. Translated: CASSLARRAAGYEQYF.